Listed below are T cell receptor beta chains from one sample, sequenced in a study of monozygotic twins with inflammatory bowel disease. TCRdb derives one entry per CDR3 protein from the 5' RACE reads, leaving out DNA. This table lists some 200,000 distinct CDR3 sequences. Sequencing was done on a sample of blood. The receptors stem from a human donor with ulcerative colitis or Crohn's disease, or a healthy co-twin of an affected twin (not recorded which). The CDR3 runs from the conserved cysteine through the conserved F or W. Each record gives: CDR3 protein, J gene, V gene.

CASSPEAGGSYGYTF TRBJ1-2 TRBV18
CASSQVEGYTDTQYF TRBJ2-3 TRBV4-2
CASSSSLSGANVLTF TRBJ2-6 TRBV11-2
CASSNPLSSYTQYF TRBJ2-3 TRBV7-2
CASSLFLAGTYEQYF TRBJ2-7 TRBV28
CAISEGTGYYEQYF TRBJ2-7 TRBV10-3
CASSRTSGTYNEQFF TRBJ2-1 TRBV6-2/TRBV6-3
CASSLGTIYEQYF TRBJ2-7 TRBV7-2
CASSLVSPGMLTQYF TRBJ2-5 TRBV11-2
CASSASPYTGELFF TRBJ2-2 TRBV9
CASSSQGLAGVRTNNEQFF TRBJ2-1 TRBV11-1
CASSLLRDTGTEAFF TRBJ1-1 TRBV6-5
CASGGATDTQYF TRBJ2-3 TRBV6-1
CASSPGQYEAFF TRBJ1-1 TRBV18
CASSLGLTVPQETQYF TRBJ2-5 TRBV5-1
CASSPQGAGGLYNEQFF TRBJ2-1 TRBV7-2
CASSQATESSYEQYF TRBJ2-7 TRBV4-3
CASKRTGRTGELFF TRBJ2-2 TRBV6-4
CSATPRRGKSYEQYF TRBJ2-7 TRBV20-1
CASSLGLGSNYNEQFF TRBJ2-1 TRBV12-3/TRBV12-4
CASSPPIGAATDTQYF TRBJ2-3 TRBV18
CASSFYRGRVPMNTEAFF TRBJ1-1 TRBV27
CASSRTWLAGGWGETQYF TRBJ2-5 TRBV3-1
CASSYAGGLPDEQFF TRBJ2-1 TRBV2
CASSQRDATSYEQYF TRBJ2-7 TRBV19
CASSLRALPYNEQFF TRBJ2-1 TRBV5-1
CASRKASGRAVDEQYF TRBJ2-7 TRBV12-3/TRBV12-4
CATSRVSWPNEKLFF TRBJ1-4 TRBV15
CASSFQGLNYGYTF TRBJ1-2 TRBV7-2
CASSLAEGAEAFF TRBJ1-1 TRBV5-1
CASSPRTGVNDEQYF TRBJ2-7 TRBV27
CSVGRWGQNTEAFF TRBJ1-1 TRBV29-1
CASSPPERGGTGELFF TRBJ2-2 TRBV18
CASSPLPGTANQPQHF TRBJ1-5 TRBV7-2
CASGSGPMKKGYTF TRBJ1-2 TRBV6-2/TRBV6-3
CASSLRQAGTEAFF TRBJ1-1 TRBV12-3/TRBV12-4
CASGSSTDTQYF TRBJ2-3 TRBV9
CASSSHTDTQYF TRBJ2-3 TRBV7-9
CASSFLGTSGTYNEQFF TRBJ2-1 TRBV7-3
CASATSGRAGNEQFF TRBJ2-1 TRBV7-2
CSADRTGDEQFF TRBJ2-1 TRBV20-1